The 8 T cell receptor beta chains below come from one sample, sequenced in a study of blood T cell dynamics during melanoma immunotherapy. Profiling relied on immunoSEQ multiplex PCR, and the TCRdb table lists in-frame clones only, not all of them. The repertoire holds around 6,700 clones, around 84% seen once, with 33% in the top ten. Time point specified: week 3, after first cycle of checkpoint inhibitor. The specimen comprised blood, sampled from a patient treated with checkpoint blockade. The receptor set was obtained from a human donor with melanoma. Some clones in this sample may be carry-over from other donors' samples.

As concerns this clone: The germline gene is not matched at one end of the junction; a read error may be the cause. This chain connects TRBV7-7 to TRBJ2-3; 12 bases are shared with TRBD1. Germline-derived CDR1 and CDR2 are SSHAT and FNYEAQ (reference sequence). CDR3 length: 15 residues. The CDR3 DNA reads TGTGCTAGCAGTTCCGGGACAGGGGGCTCAGATACGCAGTATTTT. Encoded protein: CASSSGTGGSDTQYF.

This clone was counted once. The CDR3 DNA follows: TGTGCCAGCAGCCCACAGCCAGGGGAGACCCAGTACTTC. Its protein product is CASSPQPGETQYF. V gene TRBV6-1 combines with J gene TRBJ2-5, with D tentatively TRBD1 (5 bases). Germline CDR1 and CDR2: MNHNS and SASEGT. This CDR3 has 13 amino acids. The V end was cut by 6 bases, the J end by 5 bases, with 13 bases between.

The chain is built from TRBV5-1 and TRBJ2-5; 14 nucleotides match TRBD2. V was pared by 4 bases and J by 5 bases, with 13 bases of the junction left unmatched. The CDR3 is made up of 18 amino acids. Germline loops: CDR1 SGHRS, CDR2 YFSETQ. CDR3 nucleotide sequence: TGCGCCAGCAGCCTCGAGACTAGCGGGGGGGCCAAGAGTGAGACCCAGTACTTC. It codes for CASSLETSGGAKSETQYF.

The chain joins TRBV21-1 to TRBJ2-5; TRBD1, the table's D call, was not compared with the DNA. TRBV21-1 is a listed pseudogene. The CDR3 is 16 residues long. The CDR3: CAITDRGRLILETQYF. DNA for the CDR3: TGTGCCATTACGGACAGGGGGCGCTTAATTTTAGAGACCCAGTACTTC.

The chain has TRBV28 and TRBJ2-1, with TRBD1 identical over 7 bases. Germline V CDR1 and CDR2: MDHEN, SYDVKM. Unmatched junction bases numbered 9, after V lost 6 bases and J lost 4 bases. The CDR3 is 15 amino acids. The CDR3 sequence is CASRRQGQNYNEQFF. In DNA form, the CDR3 reads TGTGCCAGCAGGCGTCAGGGACAGAATTACAATGAGCAGTTCTTC.

The rearrangement uses TRBV6-4 and TRBJ2-1; possibly TRBD1 or TRBD2 for D (5 bases each). From germline, CDR1 is MRHNA and CDR2 SNTAGT. V was clipped by 5 bases and J by 9 bases, with 14 bases between them. This CDR3 is 13 amino acids long. The CDR3 is CASSSLPGGEQFF. DNA for the CDR3: TGTGCCAGCAGTTCCCTGCCTGGGGGTGAGCAGTTCTTC.

This rearrangement joins TRBV7-8 to TRBJ1-1; tentative D call: TRBD1 (5 bases). Trimming took off 1 base at V and 1 base at J, with 7 bases between the two ends. The V gene's germline CDR1 is SGHVS and CDR2 FQNEAQ. The CDR3 spans 14 residues. Written as DNA, the CDR3 is TGTGCCAGCAGCTTAGAGAGGGGGAACACTGAAGCTTTCTTT. Residues: CASSLERGNTEAFF.

The chain couples TRBV7-9 to TRBJ2-1; tentatively, D is TRBD1 (6 bases). V was shortened by 3 bases and J by 4 bases, with 16 bases between the two germline ends. The CDR3 has 16 amino acids. Germline V gene data show CDR1 as SEHNR and CDR2 as FQNEAQ (reference sequence). Here the CDR3 reads CASSLGAPMGYNEQFF. CDR3 nucleotides: TGTGCCAGCAGCTTGGGGGCCCCGATGGGGTACAATGAGCAGTTCTTC. Full variable domain (remainder filled in from reference TRBV7-9 and TRBJ2-1): DTGVSQNPRHKITKRGQNVTFRCDPISEHNRLYWYRQTLGQGPEFLTYFQNEAQLEKSRLLSDRFSAERPKGSFSTLEIQRTEQGDSAMYLCASSLGAPMGYNEQFFGPGTRLTVL.